What follows is one T cell receptor (beta chain) and its context. As for time point: peripheral blood 6 weeks after treatment start. Each PCR received spiked synthetic TCR analog templates. Sequenced by immunoSEQ multiplex PCR; TCRdb stores in-frame clones only, minus some. The repertoire holds 95,000 to 150,000 clones, with 86% as singletons. The entry originates in a study of PD-L1 blockade in urothelial cancer. Study at large: Male patients with bladder-origin urothelial cancer numbered about 85% of the 29. The median T cell count in blood samples was around 150,000.

The V gene's germline CDR1 is SNHLY and CDR2 FYNNEI. The CDR3 spans 16 residues. The trim removed 3 bases at V and 9 bases at J, leaving 11 bases unmatched. This sequence was found in a man aged 45 to 65 with urothelial cancer. The rearrangement links TRBV2 to TRBJ1-6, with 7 bases fitting TRBD1. Sequenced here: PBMCs, sampled around atezolizumab (anti-PD-L1) treatment. This CDR3 reads CASSEWGRAGGSPLHF. The CDR3 region has the DNA TGTGCCAGCAGTGAGTGGGGTAGGGCAGGGGGTTCACCCCTCCACTTT.